Below are 8 T cell receptor beta chains sequenced from a single sample in a study of blood T cell repertoires in COVID-19. The method was immunoSEQ multiplex PCR; TCRdb's version includes in-frame clones alone and lacks a portion of them. Of tens of thousands of clones in the sample, just under 80% were seen once. Material: peripheral blood. The receptors stem from a human donor in a cohort sampled during active COVID-19.

V and J are TRBV18 and TRBJ1-2; TRBD1 is a possible D gene (6 bases). The CDR3 extends over 13 amino acids. The V gene's germline CDR1 is KGHSH and CDR2 LQKENI. The V gene lost 6 bases and the J gene lost 7 bases, with 15 bases spanning the gap. The CDR3 spells CASSLQGEGGYTF. In DNA form, the CDR3 reads TGTGCCAGCTCGTTACAGGGAGAAGGTGGCTACACCTTC.

This chain uses TRBV19 with TRBJ2-3; possibly TRBD1 for D (8 bases). V was shortened by 5 bases and J by 4 bases, with 22 bases between the two germline ends. Germline CDR1 is LNHDA and CDR2 is SQIVND (reference sequence). This CDR3 has 17 amino acids. DNA for the CDR3: TGTGCCAGTAGTCTATCACAGGGGGGGCCGGGAGCAGATACGCAGTATTTT. Protein product: CASSLSQGGPGADTQYF. The variable domain in full, with the rest retrieved from reference TRBV19 and TRBJ2-3, is DGGITQSPKYLFRKEGQNVTLSCEQNLNHDAMYWYRQDPGQGLRLIYYSQIVNDFQKGDIAEGYSVSREKKESFPLTVTSAQKNPTAFYLCASSLSQGGPGADTQYFGPGTRLTVL.

The chain has TRBV6-1 and TRBJ1-5, with 8 bases fitting TRBD1. Unmatched junction bases numbered 6, after V lost 1 base and J lost 7 bases. This CDR3 contains 15 residues. Looked up from germline, CDR1 is MNHNS and CDR2 is SASEGT. This CDR3 is CASSEGAGGGQPQHF. CDR3 DNA sequence: TGTGCCAGCAGTGAAGGGGCAGGGGGCGGACAGCCCCAGCATTTT.

This chain joins TRBV7-6 and TRBJ2-2; 11 bases map to TRBD2. The trim removed 4 bases at V and 1 base at J, leaving 2 bases unmatched. From germline, CDR1 is SGHVS and CDR2 FNYEAQ. The CDR3 length is 16 residues. In DNA form, the CDR3 reads TGTGCCAGCAGCTCCGGGACTAGCGGGAACACCGGGGAGCTGTTTTTT. Protein: CASSSGTSGNTGELFF. The full variable domain, its missing parts supplied by reference TRBV7-6 and TRBJ2-2, is GAGVSQSPRYKVTKRGQDVALRCDPISGHVSLYWYRQALGQGPEFLTYFNYEAQQDKSGLPNDRFSAERPEGSISTLTIQRTEQRDSAMYRCASSSGTSGNTGELFFGEGSRLTVL.

This chain uses TRBV5-1 with TRBJ2-5; no definite D call. This CDR3 has 13 amino acids. V lost 4 bases to trimming and J lost 1 base, with 8 bases between them. Germline V lookup: CDR1 SGHRS, CDR2 YFSETQ. CDR3 sequence (DNA): TGCGCCAGCAGCATCGGGTTCCAAGAGACCCAGTACTTC. Its protein is CASSIGFQETQYF.

CDR3 DNA: TGCGCCAGCAGTCCAGGGGGCATCTATGGCTACACCTTC. This translates into CASSPGGIYGYTF. The chain combines TRBV5-1 with TRBJ1-2, with TRBD1 matching over 8 bases. The ends lost 5 bases at V and 4 bases at J; junction bases unmatched: 4. Germline-derived CDR1 and CDR2 are SGHRS and YFSETQ. The CDR3 length is 13 residues.

The CDR3 here is CASSVGGRGETQYF. The CDR3 DNA follows: TGTGCCAGCAGTGTGGGGGGGCGCGGGGAGACCCAGTACTTC. The chain uses TRBV2 and TRBJ2-5; the D gene is possibly TRBD2 (7 bases). This CDR3 is 14 amino acids long. Germline loops: CDR1 SNHLY, CDR2 FYNNEI. The V end was cut by 4 bases, the J end by 5 bases, with 14 bases between.

J is TRBJ1-1 and V is TRBV28; no reliable D call. CDR3 size: 14 residues. The V end was cut by 4 bases, the J end by 0 bases, with 9 bases between. From germline, CDR1 is MDHEN and CDR2 SYDVKM. The chain's CDR3 is CASSSPQMNTEAFF. The DNA for the CDR3 is TGTGCCAGCAGTTCCCCACAGATGAACACTGAAGCTTTCTTT.